These 25 T cell receptor beta chains came from one sample sequenced in a study of shared clonotypes between healthy human individuals. Sequencing used immunoSEQ multiplex PCR; TCRdb keeps in-frame clones, though not all of them. The sample comprises over 2 million clones, over 85% of which are singletons, and around 1.1% rests with the top ten. Selected positively for CCR7 and CD45RO-negative, naive CD8 cells excluded terminally differentiated effector memory CD45RA+ cells. Sequencing input: naive CD8+ T cells sorted from blood. These receptor sequences come from a man younger than 35 in good health.

The gene calls are TRBV30 and TRBJ1-1; D is ambiguous. Germline assignment: CDR1 GTSNPN and CDR2 SVGIG (reference sequence). This CDR3 has 14 amino acids. Trimming left V 5 bases short and J 5 bases short, with 18 bases between. The CDR3 DNA follows: TGTGCCTGGTCAGTCGTGGGTTTAGGAACTGAAGCTTTCTTT. The encoded protein is CAWSVVGLGTEAFF.

This chain uses TRBV4-3 with TRBJ2-7, with D maybe TRBD2 (6 bases). Germline CDR1 is LGHNA and CDR2 is YSLEER. The CDR3 has 14 amino acids. The ends were cut back, 4 bases at V and 1 base at J, with 11 bases in the middle. The CDR3 DNA reads as TGCGCCAGCAGCCCGGGACTTCATTCCTACGAGCAGTACTTC. Translating it yields CASSPGLHSYEQYF.

About this clone itself: Within the sample, other DNA sequences also encode this same CDR3. The CDR3, as DNA: TGTGCCAGTAGCCCGGGACGGAGCTACGAGCAGTACTTC. Residues: CASSPGRSYEQYF. The chain is built from TRBV19 and TRBJ2-7, with D perhaps given as TRBD1 or TRBD2 (5 bases each). CDR1 and CDR2 (germline): LNHDA, SQIVND (reference sequence). CDR3 length equals 13 residues. V lost 6 bases, J lost 3 bases, and 12 bases lay in between. Together with reference TRBV19 and TRBJ2-7, the CDR3 gives the full variable domain: DGGITQSPKYLFRKEGQNVTLSCEQNLNHDAMYWYRQDPGQGLRLIYYSQIVNDFQKGDIAEGYSVSREKKESFPLTVTSAQKNPTAFYLCASSPGRSYEQYFGPGTRLTVT.

The V gene is TRBV4-1, the J gene TRBJ2-2; perhaps TRBD1 as D (5 bases). V lost 4 bases, J lost 2 bases, and 14 bases lay in between. Per germline, CDR1 MGHRA and CDR2 YSYEKL. The CDR3 sequence is 16 residues long. The DNA of the CDR3 is TGCGCCAGCAGCCCTCAGGGCGCGAGTAACACCGGGGAGCTGTTTTTT. Its protein product is CASSPQGASNTGELFF.

The V gene is TRBV10-3, the J gene TRBJ1-3; D is undetermined. This CDR3 has 16 amino acids. The germline V and J ends were trimmed by 4 bases and 0 bases, with 13 bases remaining between them. Per the germline V gene, CDR1 is ENHRY and CDR2 is SYGVKD. This CDR3 is CAISGRTVVSGNTIYF. DNA for the CDR3: TGTGCCATCAGTGGCCGGACTGTAGTCTCTGGAAACACCATATATTTT.

This clone was observed once. The rearrangement uses TRBV4-1 and TRBJ1-2; tentatively, D is TRBD1 (6 bases). V lost 4 bases to trimming and J lost 4 bases, with 16 bases between them. From germline, CDR1 is MGHRA and CDR2 YSYEKL. The CDR3 has 15 amino acids. CDR3 sequence (DNA): TGCGCCAGCAGCCCACAGGGTTCCGCGGGCTATGGCTACACCTTC. It yields the protein CASSPQGSAGYGYTF.

In its sample, this clone was seen a few times. The chain joins TRBV6-1 to TRBJ1-1, with D tentatively TRBD1 (5 bases). The germline V gene has CDR1 MNHNS and CDR2 SASEGT. The CDR3 totals 15 residues. Trimming left V 6 bases short and J 0 bases short, with 14 bases between. CDR3 DNA sequence: TGTGCCAGCAGGCCAGGAAGGGGAATGAACACTGAAGCTTTCTTT. Protein product: CASRPGRGMNTEAFF.

Concerning this clone: Distinct nucleotide sequences in the sample also encode this CDR3. This sequence joins TRBV9 and TRBJ2-3; TRBD2 is a possible D gene (5 bases). Trimming cost V 0 bases and J 0 bases, with 8 bases left between them. The CDR3 is 15 residues long. CDR1 and CDR2 from the germline V gene are SGDLS and YYNGEE. In DNA, the CDR3 is TGTGCCAGCAGCGTAGCGGGGATAAGCACAGATACGCAGTATTTT. Amino acids: CASSVAGISTDTQYF.

The CDR3 sequence is CASSSDRGFYGYTF. CDR3 nucleotides: TGTGCCAGCAGCTCTGACAGGGGCTTCTATGGCTACACCTTC. The rearrangement uses TRBV11-3 and TRBJ1-2, with TRBD1 matching 8 bases. V lost 4 bases, J lost 4 bases, and 5 bases stayed unmatched. Per germline, CDR1 SGHNT and CDR2 YENEEA. This CDR3 region has 14 residues.

Note on this clone: Other nucleotide sequences in the sample specify the same CDR3. The chain has TRBV5-1 and TRBJ2-7; 7 nucleotides agree with TRBD1. This CDR3 has 14 amino acids. Per the germline V gene, CDR1 is SGHRS and CDR2 is YFSETQ. The V gene end was trimmed by 0 bases and the J gene end by 5 bases; junction bases not matched to a gene: 5. CDR3 nucleotide sequence: TGCGCCAGCAGCTTGGAAGGGGGCTTGGACGAGCAGTACTTC. This sequence encodes CASSLEGGLDEQYF.

The chain has TRBV7-6 and TRBJ2-7; 8 nucleotides match TRBD2. Germline trimming cut 5 bases from V and 6 bases from J; bases unmatched to any gene: 9. This CDR3 has 14 residues. CDR1 is SGHVS, CDR2 FNYEAQ, per germline. The chain's CDR3 is CASSPTSGGPEQYF. DNA of the CDR3: TGTGCCAGCAGCCCCACGAGCGGGGGACCCGAGCAGTACTTC.

Remarks on this clone: The sample holds other DNA sequences that translate to the same CDR3. The rearrangement uses TRBV27 and TRBJ2-7; no clear D gene. With 2 bases removed from V and 3 bases from J, the gap between germline ends came to 11 bases. Germline V lookup: CDR1 MNHEY, CDR2 SMNVEV (reference sequence). This CDR3 region has 14 residues. The CDR3 region has the DNA TGTGCCAGCAGTTTAAAAGGAGTAGGCTACGAGCAGTACTTC. It is translated as CASSLKGVGYEQYF.

In nucleotides, the CDR3 is TGTGCCAGCAGTGAATCCCCCCAGGGGACCCAGTACTTC. Its protein is CASSESPQGTQYF. The chain recombines TRBV25-1 with TRBJ2-5, with D perhaps TRBD1 (5 bases). In germline, CDR1 is MGHDK, CDR2 SYGVNS. This CDR3 comprises 13 residues. Trimming took off 1 base at V and 7 bases at J, with 10 bases between the two ends.

V is TRBV5-6 and J is TRBJ2-1, with 8 positions matching TRBD1. The CDR3 contains 13 residues. With 7 bases clipped from V and 5 bases from J, the junction kept 5 bases outside the gene matches. Per germline, CDR1 SGHDT and CDR2 YYEEEE. CDR3 loop: CASLRGPNNEQFF. The CDR3, as DNA: TGTGCCAGCCTCAGGGGGCCAAACAATGAGCAGTTCTTC.

The genes are TRBV4-2 and TRBJ2-7; 8 bases are shared with TRBD1. The CDR3 runs to 16 residues. V lost 0 bases to trimming and J lost 4 bases; unmatched junction nucleotides: 8. Looked up from germline, CDR1 is LGHNA and CDR2 is YNFKEQ. In DNA form, the CDR3 reads TGTGCCAGCAGCCAAGAAGTGAGCCAGGGGGCGTACGAGCAGTACTTC. Amino acids: CASSQEVSQGAYEQYF.

The chain combines TRBV7-9 with TRBJ2-3; 10 bases map to TRBD2. The CDR3 totals 17 residues. Trimming took 4 bases from V and 1 from J; bases not matched to a gene: 8. Germline V gene lookup returns CDR1 SEHNR and CDR2 FQNEAQ (reference sequence). The CDR3 sequence: CASSSALAGAGTDTQYF. CDR3 coding DNA: TGTGCCAGCAGCTCAGCCCTAGCGGGGGCGGGCACAGATACGCAGTATTTT.

The V and J genes are TRBV6-1 and TRBJ1-6; perhaps TRBD1 as D (5 bases). Trimming shortened V by 1 base and J by 8 bases, and 21 bases separated the two germline ends. This CDR3 is built from 18 residues. CDR1 and CDR2 from the germline V gene are MNHNS and SASEGT. This CDR3 reads CASSEETDSHHLHSPLHF. CDR3 coding DNA: TGTGCCAGCAGTGAAGAAACCGACAGCCACCATTTACATTCACCCCTCCACTTT.

The sample holds many counts of this clone. The chain couples TRBV29-1 to TRBJ1-2, with 8 bases fitting TRBD1. Trimming at V came to 4 bases and at J to 5 bases, leaving 6 bases not matched to a gene. The V gene's germline CDR1 is SQVTM and CDR2 ANQGSEA. The CDR3 has 13 residues. The CDR3 sequence is CSVGGQVGYGYTF. CDR3 coding DNA: TGCAGCGTTGGGGGACAGGTCGGGTATGGCTACACCTTC.

In this sample, this clone turned up once. The rearrangement uses TRBV5-5 and TRBJ1-4; the D gene is possibly TRBD1 (5 bases). This CDR3 has 13 residues. Trimming pared 4 bases from V and 7 bases from J, leaving 11 bases between. From germline, CDR1 is SGHKS and CDR2 YYEKEE (reference sequence). Here the CDR3 reads CASSADITEKLFF. CDR3 nucleotides: TGTGCCAGCAGCGCGGACATTACTGAAAAACTGTTTTTT.

The chain links TRBV19 to TRBJ2-7; 10 nucleotides agree with TRBD2. V gave up 2 bases and J gave up 3 bases; unmatched junction bases: 1. The CDR3 is 14 amino acids. Germline loops: CDR1 LNHDA, CDR2 SQIVND (reference sequence). The CDR3 protein is CASSIRTSGYEQYF. The CDR3 DNA follows: TGTGCCAGTAGTATAAGGACTAGCGGCTACGAGCAGTACTTC. Based on the CDR3 plus reference TRBV19 and TRBJ2-7, the full variable domain is DGGITQSPKYLFRKEGQNVTLSCEQNLNHDAMYWYRQDPGQGLRLIYYSQIVNDFQKGDIAEGYSVSREKKESFPLTVTSAQKNPTAFYLCASSIRTSGYEQYFGPGTRLTVT.

The chain is built from TRBV6-5 and TRBJ1-2; D call uncertain. The CDR3 is made up of 14 amino acids. Germline CDR1 MNHEY, CDR2 SVGAGI. Trimming stripped 3 bases from V and 4 bases from J, with 12 bases between. The CDR3 DNA reads TGTGCCAGCAGTTATAATGTGGATCTCTATGGCTACACCTTC. Protein: CASSYNVDLYGYTF.

The V call is TRBV6-1, the J call TRBJ1-3; D not resolved. The CDR3 is 14 amino acids. The V end was cut by 6 bases, the J end by 4 bases, with 13 bases between. Germline V gene lookup returns CDR1 MNHNS and CDR2 SASEGT. CDR3 protein: CASSPTIPGNTIYF. As DNA, the CDR3 is TGTGCCAGCAGCCCAACTATACCCGGAAACACCATATATTTT.

The gene calls are TRBV11-2 and TRBJ2-5; D is unresolved. V shed 5 bases and J shed 5 bases, with 15 bases lying between them. The CDR3 totals 14 residues. Germline lookup yields CDR1 SGHAT and CDR2 FQNNGV. For the CDR3, the DNA is TGTGCCAGCAGCCCGCTTCCTAAAGGGGAGACCCAGTACTTC. Encoded protein: CASSPLPKGETQYF.

This clone turned up a few times. One end of the junction does not line up with germline, which may come from a read error. The V and J genes are TRBV7-9 and TRBJ2-7; D is perhaps TRBD2 (6 bases). The CDR3 consists of 13 residues. Germline values: CDR1 SEHNR, CDR2 FQNEAQ (reference sequence). The CDR3 bases are TGTGCCAGCAGCTTAGCGTTCTTGGGGGGATTGGACTTC. Its translation: CASSLAFLGGLDF.

The sample holds one count of this clone. The CDR3 loop is CASETGPDTEAFF. The CDR3 nucleotides read TGTGCCAGCGAAACCGGGCCGGACACTGAAGCTTTCTTT. The chain employs TRBV6-5 and TRBJ1-1; D remains unclear. Per germline, CDR1 MNHEY and CDR2 SVGAGI. The V end lost 8 bases, the J end lost 3 bases, and 13 bases lay between the germline ends. The CDR3 length is 13 residues.